This T cell receptor beta chain was sequenced for a study of blood T cell repertoires in COVID-19. Study as a whole: The samples span acute and convalescent COVID-19 from the United States, Italy and Spain. In each case, the material was cDNA or gDNA derived from T cells, B-cell-depleted T cells, or PBMCs.

V was clipped by 3 bases and J by 1 base; unmatched bases: 2. The CDR3 spans 14 residues. The germline CDR1 and CDR2 sequences are KGHSH and LQKENI. How the authors handled the data: Reference gene primers were amplified, and this amplification served to estimate nucleated cell counts. Only in-frame clones appear in the TCRdb table, and some are missing; sequencing was by immunoSEQ multiplex PCR. V, J and clone size reflect that table, while D and trimming were determined from the DNA. The sample holds over 150,000 clones, around 84% seen once. J is TRBJ1-1 and V is TRBV18; TRBD1 aligns across 7 bases. The TCR sequence derives from a man aged 40-49 years with acute or convalescent COVID-19. The sample taken for sequencing was peripheral blood. The CDR3 DNA follows: TGTGCCAGCTCACCGACAGGGACGAACACTGAAGCTTTCTTT. It encodes CASSPTGTNTEAFF.